This T cell receptor beta chain was sequenced in a study of shared clonotypes between healthy human individuals. Profiling relied on immunoSEQ multiplex PCR, and the TCRdb table lists in-frame clones only, not all of them. The data contain about 2.4 million clones, approximately 92% of them singletons. The CDR3 consists of 15 residues. J lost 3 bases, V lost 7 bases, and 4 bases had no gene match. Germline lookup yields CDR1 ENHRY and CDR2 SYGVKD. The sequenced sample was naive CD4+ T cells sorted from blood. Subset indicated: CD45RA+ positively selected. The TCR was taken from a man younger than 35 in good health. The chain recombines TRBV10-3 with TRBJ2-2, with 11 bases matching TRBD2. The DNA for the CDR3 is TGTGCCATCAAACTAGCGGGGGCCGACACCGGGGAGCTGTTTTTT. This sequence encodes CAIKLAGADTGELFF.